This T cell receptor beta chain is drawn from a study of graft-versus-host responses after intestinal transplantation. On the study more broadly: Transplant types were multivisceral, liver-intestinal, or isolated intestinal. Study-wide results and limits: Researchers found GvH clones in recipient marrow, and some showed up first in ileum or blood.

CDR3 length equals 14 residues. V was pared by 5 bases and J by 3 bases, with 6 bases of the junction left unmatched. Germline CDR1 MNHNS, CDR2 SASEGT. Comments on this clone: No antigen is known for it.

Sequencing used immunoSEQ multiplex PCR; TCRdb keeps in-frame clones, though not all of them. The data show approximately 19,000 clones, with around three quarters seen just once and 6.5% to 9.5% held by the top ten. Intraepithelial and lamina propria lymphocytes were freed from processed graft tissue. The rearrangement uses TRBV6-1 and TRBJ2-5; TRBD1 aligns across 7 bases. The sequence was obtained from a human patient who received an intestinal transplant, so some T cells may come from the graft donor. Specimen: ileum tissue, collected approximately 20 days after intestinal transplant. CDR3 nucleotide sequence: TGTGCCAGCAGTTCCGGGACAGCGAAAGAGACCCAGTACTTC. Its translation: CASSSGTAKETQYF.